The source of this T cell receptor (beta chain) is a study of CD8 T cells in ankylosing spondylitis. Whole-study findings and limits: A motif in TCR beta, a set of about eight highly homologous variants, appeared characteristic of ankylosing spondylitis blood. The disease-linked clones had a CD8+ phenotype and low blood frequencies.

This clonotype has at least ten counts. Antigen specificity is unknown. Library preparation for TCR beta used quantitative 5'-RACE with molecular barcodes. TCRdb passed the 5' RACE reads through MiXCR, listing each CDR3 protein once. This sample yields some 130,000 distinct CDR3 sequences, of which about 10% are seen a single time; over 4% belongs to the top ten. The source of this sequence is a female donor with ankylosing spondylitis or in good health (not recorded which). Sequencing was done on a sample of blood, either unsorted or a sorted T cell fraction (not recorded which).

Here the CDR3 reads CSVAESAEAFF. For the CDR3, the DNA is TGCAGCGTTGCGGAGTCGGCTGAAGCTTTCTTT. The chain combines TRBV29-1 with TRBJ1-1; no firm D call. Germline V gene lookup returns CDR1 SQVTM and CDR2 ANQGSEA. The CDR3 length is 11 residues. Deletions cut 4 bases from V and 6 bases from J, with 9 bases between.